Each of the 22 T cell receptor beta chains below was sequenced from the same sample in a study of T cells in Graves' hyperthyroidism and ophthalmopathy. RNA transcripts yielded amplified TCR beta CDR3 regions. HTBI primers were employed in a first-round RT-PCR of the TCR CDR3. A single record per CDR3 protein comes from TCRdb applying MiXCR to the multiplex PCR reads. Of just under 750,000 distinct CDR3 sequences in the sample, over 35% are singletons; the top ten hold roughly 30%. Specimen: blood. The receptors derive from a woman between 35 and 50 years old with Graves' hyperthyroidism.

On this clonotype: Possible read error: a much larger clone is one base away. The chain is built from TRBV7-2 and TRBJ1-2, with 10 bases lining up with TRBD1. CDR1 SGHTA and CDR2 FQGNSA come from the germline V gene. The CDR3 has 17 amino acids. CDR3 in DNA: TGTGCCAGCAGTCTTACGGGGACAGGGGAGATGAACTATGGCTGCACCTTC. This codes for CASSLTGTGEMNYGCTF.

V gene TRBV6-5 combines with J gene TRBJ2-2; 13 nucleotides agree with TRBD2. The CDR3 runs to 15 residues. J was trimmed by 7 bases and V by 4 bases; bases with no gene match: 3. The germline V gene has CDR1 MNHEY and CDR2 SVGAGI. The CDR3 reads CASSSGLAGHGELFF. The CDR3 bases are TGTGCCAGCAGTTCGGGACTAGCGGGGCACGGGGAGCTGTTTTTT.

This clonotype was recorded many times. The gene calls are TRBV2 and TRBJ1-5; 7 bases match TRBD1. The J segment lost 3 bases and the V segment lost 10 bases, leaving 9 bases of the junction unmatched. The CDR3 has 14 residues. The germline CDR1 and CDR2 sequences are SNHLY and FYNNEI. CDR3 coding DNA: TGTGCCATAAGACAGGGTAGCTTCAATCAGCCCCAGCATTTT. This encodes CAIRQGSFNQPQHF.

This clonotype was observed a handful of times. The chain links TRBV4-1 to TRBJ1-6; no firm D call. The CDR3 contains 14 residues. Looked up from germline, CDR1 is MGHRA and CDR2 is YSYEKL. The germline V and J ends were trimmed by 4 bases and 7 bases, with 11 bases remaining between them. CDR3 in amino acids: CASSPLTRNSPLHF. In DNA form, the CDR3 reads TGCGCCAGCAGCCCACTGACAAGAAATTCACCCCTCCACTTT.

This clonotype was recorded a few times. In DNA, the CDR3 is TGTGCCAGCAGCCCCATGACAGGGGCGAGGCCTTTCTTT. Translated, it gives CASSPMTGARPFF. This chain links TRBV7-3 with TRBJ1-1; 8 positions agree with TRBD1. Germline-derived CDR1 and CDR2 are SGHTA and FQGTGA. There are 13 residues in the CDR3. After removal of 5 bases from V and 12 bases from J, the junction contained 11 bases not matched to a gene.

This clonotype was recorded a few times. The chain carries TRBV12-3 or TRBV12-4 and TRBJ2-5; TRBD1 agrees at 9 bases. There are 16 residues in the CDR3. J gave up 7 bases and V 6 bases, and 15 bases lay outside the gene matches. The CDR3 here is CASSSGGGTGWGTQYF. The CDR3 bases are TGTGCCAGCAGCTCAGGTGGCGGGACAGGGTGGGGGACCCAGTACTTC.

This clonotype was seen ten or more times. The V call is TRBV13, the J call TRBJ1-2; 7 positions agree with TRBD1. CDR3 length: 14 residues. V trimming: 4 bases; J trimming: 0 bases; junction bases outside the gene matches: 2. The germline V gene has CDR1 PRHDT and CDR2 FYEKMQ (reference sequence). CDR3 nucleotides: TGTGCCAGCAGCTCCGGACAGGCTAACTATGGCTACACCTTC. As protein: CASSSGQANYGYTF.

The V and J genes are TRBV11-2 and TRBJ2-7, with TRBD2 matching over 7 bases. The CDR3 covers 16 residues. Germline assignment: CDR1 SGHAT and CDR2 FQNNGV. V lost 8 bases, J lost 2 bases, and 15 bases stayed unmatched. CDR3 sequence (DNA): TGTGCCAGCGGTTTTAAGGGAAGCGGGGCTACCTACGAGCAGTACTTC. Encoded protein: CASGFKGSGATYEQYF.

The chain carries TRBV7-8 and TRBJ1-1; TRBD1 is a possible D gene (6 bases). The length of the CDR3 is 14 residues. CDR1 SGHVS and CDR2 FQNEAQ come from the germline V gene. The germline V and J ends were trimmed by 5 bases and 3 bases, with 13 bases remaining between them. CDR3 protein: CASSAGPGDTEAFF. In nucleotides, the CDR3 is TGTGCCAGCAGCGCCGGGCCAGGGGACACTGAAGCTTTCTTT.

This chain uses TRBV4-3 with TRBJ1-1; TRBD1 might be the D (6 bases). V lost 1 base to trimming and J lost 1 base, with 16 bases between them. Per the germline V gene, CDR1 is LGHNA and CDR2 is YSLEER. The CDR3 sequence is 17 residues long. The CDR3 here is CASSQALYRGPNTEAFF. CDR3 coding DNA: TGCGCCAGCAGCCAAGCGCTATACCGGGGGCCGAACACTGAAGCTTTCTTT.

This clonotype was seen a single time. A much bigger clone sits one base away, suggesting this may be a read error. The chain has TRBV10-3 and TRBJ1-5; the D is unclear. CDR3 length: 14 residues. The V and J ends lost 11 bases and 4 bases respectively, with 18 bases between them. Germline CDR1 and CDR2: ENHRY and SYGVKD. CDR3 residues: CASARSADNQPQHF. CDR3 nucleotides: TGTGCCTCCGCCCGGAGCGCCGATAATCAGCCCCAGCATTTT.

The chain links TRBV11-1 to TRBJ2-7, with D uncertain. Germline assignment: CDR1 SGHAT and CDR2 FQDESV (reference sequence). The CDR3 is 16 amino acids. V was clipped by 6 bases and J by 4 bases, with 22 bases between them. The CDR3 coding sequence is TGTGCCAGCAGTTTATCTCGTGAAAGAATAACTTACGAGCAGTACTTC. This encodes CASSLSRERITYEQYF. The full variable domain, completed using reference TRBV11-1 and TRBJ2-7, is EAEVAQSPRYKITEKSQAVAFWCDPISGHATLYWYRQILGQGPELLVQFQDESVVDDSQLPKDRFSAERLKGVDSTLKIQPAELGDSAMYLCASSLSRERITYEQYFGPGTRLTVT.

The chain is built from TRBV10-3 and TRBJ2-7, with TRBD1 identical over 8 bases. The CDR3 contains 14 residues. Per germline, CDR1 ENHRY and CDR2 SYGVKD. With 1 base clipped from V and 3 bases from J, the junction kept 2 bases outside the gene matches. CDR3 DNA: TGTGCCATCAGTGAGTACAGGGGGGACTACGAGCAGTACTTC. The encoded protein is CAISEYRGDYEQYF.

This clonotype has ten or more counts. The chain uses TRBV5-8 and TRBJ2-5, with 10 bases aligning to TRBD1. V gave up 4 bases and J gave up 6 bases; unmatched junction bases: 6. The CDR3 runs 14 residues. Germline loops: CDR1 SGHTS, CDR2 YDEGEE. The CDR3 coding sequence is TGTGCCAGCAGCCCGGGACAGGGGTTGAAGACCCAGTACTTC. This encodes CASSPGQGLKTQYF.

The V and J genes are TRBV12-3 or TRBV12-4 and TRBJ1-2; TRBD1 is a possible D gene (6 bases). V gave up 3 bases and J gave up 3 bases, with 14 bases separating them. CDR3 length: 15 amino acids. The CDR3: CASSFRTAQHYGYTF. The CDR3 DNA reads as TGTGCCAGCAGTTTCCGGACAGCCCAGCACTATGGCTACACCTTC.

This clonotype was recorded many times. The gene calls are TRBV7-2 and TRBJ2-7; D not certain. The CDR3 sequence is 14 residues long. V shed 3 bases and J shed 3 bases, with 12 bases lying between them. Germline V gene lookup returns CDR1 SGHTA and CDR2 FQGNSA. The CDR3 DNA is TGTGCCAGCAGCTTGGTGCCGTTCCACTACGAGCAGTACTTC. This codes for CASSLVPFHYEQYF. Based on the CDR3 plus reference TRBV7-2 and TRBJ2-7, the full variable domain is GAGVSQSPSNKVTEKGKDVELRCDPISGHTALYWYRQSLGQGLEFLIYFQGNSAPDKSGLPSDRFSAERTGGSVSTLTIQRTQQEDSAVYLCASSLVPFHYEQYFGPGTRLTVT.

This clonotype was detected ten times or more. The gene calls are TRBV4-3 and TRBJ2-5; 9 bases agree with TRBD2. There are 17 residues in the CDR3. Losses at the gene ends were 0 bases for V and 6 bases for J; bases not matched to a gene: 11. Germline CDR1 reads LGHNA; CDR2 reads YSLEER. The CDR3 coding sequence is TGCGCCAGCAGCCAAGAGTGGCGGGAGGGAGCGGTGAAGACCCAGTACTTC. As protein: CASSQEWREGAVKTQYF.

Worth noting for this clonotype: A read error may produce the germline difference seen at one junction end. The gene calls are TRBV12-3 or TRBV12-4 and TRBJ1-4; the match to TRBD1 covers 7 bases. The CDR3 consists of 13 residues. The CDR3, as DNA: TGTGCCAGCAGTCTGAGGACAGGCGGGACAACGTTTTTC. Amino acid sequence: CASSLRTGGTTFF.

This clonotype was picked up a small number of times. Here the CDR3 DNA reads TGTGCCACAACCCCTAGCGGGTACTCGGAAGAGCAGTACTTC. Translation gives CATTPSGYSEEQYF. V is TRBV6-2 or TRBV6-3 and J is TRBJ2-7; 8 nucleotides match TRBD2. CDR1 and CDR2 (germline): MNHEY, SVGEGT. The CDR3 sequence is 14 residues long. V gave up 10 bases and J gave up 7 bases; unmatched junction bases: 15.

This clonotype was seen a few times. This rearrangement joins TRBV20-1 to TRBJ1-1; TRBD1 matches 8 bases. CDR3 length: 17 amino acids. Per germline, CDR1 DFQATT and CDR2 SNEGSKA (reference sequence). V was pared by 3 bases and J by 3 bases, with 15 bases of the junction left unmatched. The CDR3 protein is CSARTGQGVSVYTEAFF. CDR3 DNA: TGCAGTGCTAGGACCGGACAGGGAGTATCTGTATACACTGAAGCTTTCTTT.

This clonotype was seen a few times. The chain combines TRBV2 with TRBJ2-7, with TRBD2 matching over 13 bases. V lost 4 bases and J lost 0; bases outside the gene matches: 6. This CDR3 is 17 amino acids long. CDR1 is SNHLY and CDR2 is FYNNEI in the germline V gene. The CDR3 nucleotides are TGTGCCAGCAGTGGAGGGACTAGCGGGACCGTCTCCTACGAGCAGTACTTC. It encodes CASSGGTSGTVSYEQYF.

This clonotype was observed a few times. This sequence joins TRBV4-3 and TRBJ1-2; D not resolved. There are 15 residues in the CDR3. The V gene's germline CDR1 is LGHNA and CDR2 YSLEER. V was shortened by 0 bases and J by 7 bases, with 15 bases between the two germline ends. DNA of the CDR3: TGCGCCAGCAGCCAAGAACGGACTCTCCGGAGTGGCTACACCTTC. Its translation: CASSQERTLRSGYTF.